One sample yielded the 27 T cell receptor beta chains listed below, sequenced in a study of long-term antiretroviral therapy in people with HIV (dated by TCRdb to the early 2020s). Sequencing of the TRB variable region was done with the immunoSEQ hsTCRB v3.0 assay at survey level resolution. Sourced from immuneACCESS, this table was stored by TCRdb with only in-frame sequences that have V and J called. A share of the clones is absent; for the studies checked, an unresolved V gene accounts for under half, and the remainder has no known explanation. The sample yields roughly 9,800 clones; 70% to 90% were counted once. The ten largest clones take up roughly 18% of the sample. The specimen comprised unsorted PBMCs, sampled 0.7 years after starting antiretroviral therapy. These receptors originate from a man in his forties or fifties with HIV.

This sequence joins TRBV5-1 and TRBJ2-5; D remains ambiguous. From germline, CDR1 is SGHRS and CDR2 YFSETQ. CDR3 size: 15 residues. V was cut by 0 bases and J by 5 bases, with 14 bases left in between. CDR3 nucleotides: TGCGCCAGCAGCTTGGACAGTCCGAGTAGGGAGACCCAGTACTTC. This sequence encodes CASSLDSPSRETQYF.

The V call is TRBV19, the J call TRBJ1-2; TRBD1 might be the D (6 bases). This CDR3 contains 13 residues. The V gene's germline CDR1 is LNHDA and CDR2 SQIVND (reference sequence). Trimming took 7 bases from V and 4 from J, leaving 13 bases between them. The CDR3 loop is CASTIQGGYGYTF. CDR3 in DNA: TGTGCCAGTACGATCCAAGGGGGCTATGGCTACACCTTC.

The sample holds one count of this clone. The chain joins TRBV4-2 to TRBJ2-2; TRBD2 might be the D (7 bases). The ends were cut back, 3 bases at V and 4 bases at J, with 18 bases in the middle. This CDR3 has 17 amino acids. CDR1 is LGHNA, CDR2 YNFKEQ, per germline. CDR3 coding DNA: TGTGCCAGCAGCCACCTAGGGGGGGTTGGGGGCACCGGGGAGCTGTTTTTT. This translates into CASSHLGGVGGTGELFF.

CDR3 region: CASSLAGEQYF. CDR3 nucleotides: TGTGCCAGCAGCTTAGCTGGCGAGCAGTACTTC. This chain links TRBV7-2 with TRBJ2-7; D unresolved. The germline V gene has CDR1 SGHTA and CDR2 FQGNSA. V shed 0 bases and J shed 6 bases, with 3 bases lying between them. The CDR3 contains 11 residues.

This clone was seen only once. The chain carries TRBV6-5 and TRBJ2-5, with D unclear. The germline gives CDR1 MNHEY, CDR2 SVGAGI. Deletions cut 6 bases from V and 3 bases from J, with 11 bases between. This CDR3 spans 13 amino acids. CDR3 in DNA: TGTGCCAGCAGGGGATCGACAAAAGAGACCCAGTACTTC. Protein sequence: CASRGSTKETQYF.

This sequence joins TRBV7-9 and TRBJ1-1; 8 bases fit TRBD1. This CDR3 contains 14 residues. Germline CDR1 reads SEHNR; CDR2 reads FQNEAQ (reference sequence). With 1 base clipped from V and 4 bases from J, the junction kept 2 bases outside the gene matches. The CDR3 region has the DNA TGTGCCAGCAGCTTAGTGCAGGGGGCCACTGAAGCTTTCTTT. The encoded protein is CASSLVQGATEAFF.

This clone has a single count. The gene calls are TRBV6-5 and TRBJ2-1; 7 nucleotides line up with TRBD1. Germline CDR1 MNHEY, CDR2 SVGAGI. V trimming: 6 bases; J trimming: 4 bases; junction bases outside the gene matches: 6. CDR3 size: 14 residues. CDR3 sequence reads: CASRGTEAYNEQFF. The CDR3 region has the DNA TGTGCCAGCAGGGGGACAGAAGCTTACAATGAGCAGTTCTTC.

V usage is TRBV10-3 and J usage is TRBJ1-1, with 7 bases aligning to TRBD1. The V gene's germline CDR1 is ENHRY and CDR2 SYGVKD. Germline trimming cut 2 bases from V and 0 bases from J; bases unmatched to any gene: 6. This CDR3 spans 16 amino acids. The CDR3 loop is CAISEVAGQLNTEAFF. The DNA for the CDR3 is TGTGCCATCAGTGAGGTAGCGGGACAGTTGAACACTGAAGCTTTCTTT.

The chain has TRBV27 and TRBJ1-3; no clear D gene. CDR3 size: 14 residues. Trimming removed 5 bases from V and 1 base from J, with 9 bases in between. Germline values: CDR1 MNHEY, CDR2 SMNVEV (reference sequence). The CDR3 loop reads CASSQSWSGNTIYF. The CDR3 nucleotides are TGTGCCAGCAGTCAAAGTTGGTCTGGAAACACCATATATTTT.

The chain has TRBV16 and TRBJ1-4; D remains unclear. Trimming took 4 bases from V and 3 from J, leaving 9 bases between them. Germline CDR1 and CDR2: KGHSY and FQNENV. This CDR3 contains 14 residues. The CDR3 region is CASSPRAANEKLFF. CDR3 nucleotides: TGTGCCAGCAGCCCCCGGGCGGCTAATGAAAAACTGTTTTTT.

The table lists this clone with a few counts. The rearrangement links TRBV30 to TRBJ1-1; no clear D. V was cut by 2 bases and J by 3 bases, with 10 bases left in between. The CDR3 length is 13 residues. The V gene's germline CDR1 is GTSNPN and CDR2 SVGIG (reference sequence). In DNA, the CDR3 is TGTGCCTGGAGTATCGCACCCGACACTGAAGCTTTCTTT. It is translated as CAWSIAPDTEAFF.

There are a few counts of this clone. This same CDR3 is encoded by further DNA sequences in the sample. This chain connects TRBV25-1 to TRBJ1-5; D call uncertain. CDR1 is MGHDK and CDR2 is SYGVNS in the germline V gene. CDR3 length equals 14 residues. Trimming removed 0 bases from V and 4 bases from J, with 7 bases in between. CDR3 amino acids: CASSEYSLNQPQHF. The CDR3 DNA reads as TGTGCCAGCAGTGAATATAGCCTGAATCAGCCCCAGCATTTT.

The chain carries TRBV6-6 and TRBJ2-3, with D perhaps matching TRBD1 or TRBD2 (5 bases each). This CDR3 is built from 16 residues. V lost 6 bases, J lost 6 bases, and 22 bases lay in between. Germline V gene data show CDR1 as MNHNY and CDR2 as SVGAGI (reference sequence). The chain's CDR3 is CASSPSLGEKRDTQYF. The CDR3 coding sequence is TGTGCCAGCAGCCCGAGCTTGGGGGAGAAGAGGGATACGCAGTATTTT.

This chain connects TRBV7-6 to TRBJ1-2; possible D gene TRBD1, 6 bases. This CDR3 region has 13 residues. Trimming took off 5 bases at V and 7 bases at J, with 14 bases between the two ends. Per germline, CDR1 SGHVS and CDR2 FNYEAQ. CDR3 residues: CASSHRDTRGYTF. In DNA, the CDR3 is TGTGCCAGCAGCCACCGGGACACGCGTGGCTACACCTTC.

The chain joins TRBV18 to TRBJ2-3, with 9 bases fitting TRBD2. Germline V gene lookup returns CDR1 KGHSH and CDR2 LQKENI. CDR3 length equals 16 residues. V was clipped by 4 bases and J by 2 bases; unmatched bases: 7. For the CDR3, the DNA is TGTGCCAGCTCACTGACTAGCGGTACGATCACAGATACGCAGTATTTT. Protein sequence: CASSLTSGTITDTQYF. The full variable domain, with the rest looked up from reference TRBV18 and TRBJ2-3, is NAGVMQNPRHLVRRRGQEARLRCSPMKGHSHVYWYRQLPEEGLKFMVYLQKENIIDESGMPKERFSAEFPKEGPSILRIQQVVRGDSAAYFCASSLTSGTITDTQYFGPGTRLTVL.

This clone was seen only a few times. The chain couples TRBV11-2 to TRBJ2-7; no reliable D call. The CDR3 is made up of 14 amino acids. Trimming pared 5 bases from V and 0 bases from J, leaving 11 bases between. In germline, CDR1 is SGHAT, CDR2 FQNNGV. CDR3 loop: CASSPDGSSYEQYF. The CDR3, as DNA: TGTGCCAGCAGCCCCGACGGAAGCTCCTACGAGCAGTACTTC.

This clone was detected only a few times. The chain uses TRBV30 and TRBJ1-5; 8 bases line up with TRBD1. Germline assignment: CDR1 GTSNPN and CDR2 SVGIG (reference sequence). The CDR3 is 13 amino acids. V was clipped by 8 bases and J by 6 bases; unmatched bases: 9. CDR3 region: CAADRGMGQPQHF. The CDR3 nucleotides read TGTGCCGCCGACAGGGGTATGGGTCAGCCCCAGCATTTT. Drawing the rest from reference TRBV30 and TRBJ1-5, the complete variable domain is SQTIHQWPATLVQPVGSPLSLECTVEGTSNPNLYWYRQAAGRGLQLLFYSVGIGQISSEVPQNLSASRPQDRQFILSSKKLLLSDSGFYLCAADRGMGQPQHFGDGTRLSIL.

The chain recombines TRBV6-5 with TRBJ2-1, with 8 bases aligning to TRBD2. V lost 4 bases, J lost 14 bases, and 7 bases stayed unmatched. The V gene's germline CDR1 is MNHEY and CDR2 SVGAGI. The CDR3 runs 12 residues. CDR3 protein: CASSSSGRGEFF. The CDR3 nucleotides are TGTGCCAGCAGTTCCAGCGGGAGAGGAGAGTTCTTC.

This clone appeared a few times. The V call is TRBV2, the J call TRBJ2-3, with D perhaps matching TRBD1 (6 bases). Trimming left V 3 bases short and J 2 bases short, with 12 bases between. The CDR3 runs to 15 residues. CDR1 and CDR2 from the germline V gene are SNHLY and FYNNEI. Here the CDR3 reads CASSDVGALTDTQYF. CDR3 sequence (DNA): TGTGCCAGCAGTGACGTGGGGGCCCTCACAGATACGCAGTATTTT.

The J gene is TRBJ2-1, the V gene TRBV30; D may be TRBD2 (5 bases). Trimming took off 4 bases at V and 6 bases at J, with 16 bases between the two ends. Germline CDR1 reads GTSNPN; CDR2 reads SVGIG (reference sequence). The CDR3 sequence is 14 residues long. This CDR3 reads CAWIGGVNINEQFF. The CDR3 nucleotides are TGTGCCTGGATCGGAGGAGTAAATATCAATGAGCAGTTCTTC.

V is TRBV7-2 and J is TRBJ2-7; TRBD2 matches 7 bases. CDR1 is SGHTA and CDR2 is FQGNSA in the germline V gene. Germline trimming cut 1 base from V and 2 bases from J; bases unmatched to any gene: 5. The CDR3 has 15 residues. The CDR3 sequence is CASSLGLAATYEQYF. The CDR3 DNA sequence: TGTGCCAGCAGCTTAGGACTAGCTGCTACCTACGAGCAGTACTTC.

The V gene is TRBV19, the J gene TRBJ2-5; no reliable D call. This CDR3 has 13 amino acids. V was trimmed by 5 bases and J by 5 bases, leaving 12 bases between them. Germline V gives CDR1 LNHDA, CDR2 SQIVND (reference sequence). CDR3 DNA: TGTGCCAGTAGTGGCTCGCTAGGGGAGACCCAGTACTTC. Amino acids: CASSGSLGETQYF.

The chain couples TRBV6-6 to TRBJ1-4; D not resolved. The germline V gene has CDR1 MNHNY and CDR2 SVGAGI (reference sequence). Trimming took 2 bases from V and 4 from J, leaving 8 bases between them. The CDR3 extends over 14 amino acids. CDR3 in DNA: TGTGCCAGCAGTTACCACAGTCATAATGAAAAACTGTTTTTT. It translates to CASSYHSHNEKLFF.

The genes are TRBV18 and TRBJ2-5, with D possibly matching TRBD1 (5 bases). V was clipped by 3 bases and J by 7 bases, with 21 bases between them. Germline V gene data show CDR1 as KGHSH and CDR2 as LQKENI. This CDR3 region has 16 residues. CDR3 DNA sequence: TGTGCCAGCTCACCTTTGACAGCCCTGAACTATGGGACCCAGTACTTC. It specifies CASSPLTALNYGTQYF.

This clone has just one count. This chain links TRBV5-6 with TRBJ1-1; D is unclear. Per the germline V gene, CDR1 is SGHDT and CDR2 is YYEEEE. The CDR3 sequence is 15 residues long. The V and J ends lost 0 bases and 4 bases respectively, with 13 bases between them. The CDR3 sequence: CASSLEDLLRTEAFF. CDR3 nucleotides: TGTGCCAGCAGCTTGGAGGACCTTTTGCGCACTGAAGCTTTCTTT.

This clone was recorded a few times. The J gene is TRBJ1-2, the V gene TRBV28; D is possibly TRBD1 (6 bases). V gave up 6 bases and J gave up 0 bases, with 14 bases separating them. In germline, CDR1 is MDHEN, CDR2 SYDVKM. This CDR3 contains 15 residues. CDR3 in amino acids: CASSRDTSSNYGYTF. As DNA, the CDR3 is TGTGCCAGCAGCCGGGACACTAGTTCTAACTATGGCTACACCTTC.

The V gene is TRBV7-8, the J gene TRBJ1-1, with unresolved D. Deletions cut 6 bases from V and 1 base from J, with 9 bases between. This CDR3 is 13 amino acids long. The germline V gene encodes CDR1 SGHVS and CDR2 FQNEAQ. CDR3 in DNA: TGTGCCAGCAGTTTCCGGGGGAACACTGAAGCTTTCTTT. It encodes CASSFRGNTEAFF.